The entry below gives a single T cell receptor beta chain sequence along with its context. These data are taken from a study of blood T cell repertoires in COVID-19. Study overall: Sites in the United States, Italy and Spain provided acute and convalescent COVID-19 samples. From T cells, B-cell-depleted T cells, or PBMCs came the material, which was cDNA or gDNA.

Under the authors' procedure: Estimated nucleated cell counts came from reference gene primer amplification. Measured with immunoSEQ multiplex PCR; TCRdb has only the in-frame clones, and not every one. V and J calls and clone size are copied from that table; D and trimming were computed from the DNA. The data contain 150,000 to 200,000 clones, roughly 85% of them singletons. The sequence came from a human donor with active or convalescent COVID-19. The donor label of this sample is uncertain. Input material: peripheral blood.

The CDR3 region has the DNA TGTGCCAGCAGCCCCCCGACAGGGGGTCCAGATACGCAGTATTTT. Residues: CASSPPTGGPDTQYF. This chain links TRBV14 with TRBJ2-3, with 9 bases aligning to TRBD1. The germline V gene has CDR1 SGHDN and CDR2 FVKESK. Losses at the gene ends were 4 bases for V and 4 bases for J; bases not matched to a gene: 6. The length of the CDR3 is 15 residues. The complete variable domain, with remaining parts taken from reference TRBV14 and TRBJ2-3, reads EAGVTQFPSHSVIEKGQTVTLRCDPISGHDNLYWYRRVMGKEIKFLLHFVKESKQDESGMPNNRFLAERTGGTYSTLKVQPAELEDSGVYFCASSPPTGGPDTQYFGPGTRLTVL.